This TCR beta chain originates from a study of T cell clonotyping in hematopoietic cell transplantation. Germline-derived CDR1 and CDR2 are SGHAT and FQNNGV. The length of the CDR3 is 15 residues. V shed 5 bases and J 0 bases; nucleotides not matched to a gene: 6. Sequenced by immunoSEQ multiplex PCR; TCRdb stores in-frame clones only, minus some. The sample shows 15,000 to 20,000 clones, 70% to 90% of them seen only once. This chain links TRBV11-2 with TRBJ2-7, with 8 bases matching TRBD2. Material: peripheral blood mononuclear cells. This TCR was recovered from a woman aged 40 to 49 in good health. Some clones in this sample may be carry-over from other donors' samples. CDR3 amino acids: CASSPPGRGSYEQYF. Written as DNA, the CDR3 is TGTGCCAGCAGCCCCCCCGGGAGGGGCTCCTACGAGCAGTACTTC.